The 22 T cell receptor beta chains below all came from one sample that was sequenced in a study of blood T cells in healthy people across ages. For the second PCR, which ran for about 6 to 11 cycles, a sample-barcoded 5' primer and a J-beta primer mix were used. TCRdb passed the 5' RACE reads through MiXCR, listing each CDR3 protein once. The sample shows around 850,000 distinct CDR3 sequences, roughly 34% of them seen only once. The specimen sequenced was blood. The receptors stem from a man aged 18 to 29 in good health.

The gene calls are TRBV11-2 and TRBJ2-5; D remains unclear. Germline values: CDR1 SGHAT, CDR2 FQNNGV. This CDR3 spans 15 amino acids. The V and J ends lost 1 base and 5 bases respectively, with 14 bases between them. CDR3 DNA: TGTGCCAGCAGCTTAGGAACAGTATTAAGGGAGACCCAGTACTTC. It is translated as CASSLGTVLRETQYF.

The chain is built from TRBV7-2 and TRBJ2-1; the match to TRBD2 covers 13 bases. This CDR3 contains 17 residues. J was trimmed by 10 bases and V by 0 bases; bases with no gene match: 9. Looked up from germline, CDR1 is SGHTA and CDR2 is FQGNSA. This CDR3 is CASSLAGLAGATYEQFF. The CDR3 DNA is TGTGCCAGCAGCTTAGCCGGACTAGCGGGGGCTACCTACGAGCAGTTCTTC.

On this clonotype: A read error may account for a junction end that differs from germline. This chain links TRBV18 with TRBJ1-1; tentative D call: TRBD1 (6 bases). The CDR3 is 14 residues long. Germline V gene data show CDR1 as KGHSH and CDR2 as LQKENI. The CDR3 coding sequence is TGCGCCAGCTCAACCAGGGGAGGGTCGACTGAAGCTTTCTTT. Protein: CASSTRGGSTEAFF.

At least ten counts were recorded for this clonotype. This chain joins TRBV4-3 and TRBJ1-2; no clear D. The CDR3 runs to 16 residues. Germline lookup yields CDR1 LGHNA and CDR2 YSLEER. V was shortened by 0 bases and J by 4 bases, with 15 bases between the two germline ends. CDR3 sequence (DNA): TGCGCCAGCAGCCAAGATTCCCACCCGGGGTCCTATGGCTACACCTTC. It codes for CASSQDSHPGSYGYTF.

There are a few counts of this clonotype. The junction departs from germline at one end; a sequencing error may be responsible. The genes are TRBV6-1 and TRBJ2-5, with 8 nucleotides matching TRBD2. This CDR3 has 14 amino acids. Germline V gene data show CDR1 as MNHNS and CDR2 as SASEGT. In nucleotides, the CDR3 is TGTGCCAGCAGGGTGACTAGCGCCCAACAGACCCAGTACTTC. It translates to CASRVTSAQQTQYF.

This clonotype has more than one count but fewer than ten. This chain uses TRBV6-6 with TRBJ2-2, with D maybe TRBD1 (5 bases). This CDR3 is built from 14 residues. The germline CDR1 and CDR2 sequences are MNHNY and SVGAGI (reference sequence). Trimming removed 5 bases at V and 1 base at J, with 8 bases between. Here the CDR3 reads CASSDTGNTGELFF. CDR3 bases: TGTGCCAGCAGTGATACAGGGAACACCGGGGAGCTGTTTTTT.

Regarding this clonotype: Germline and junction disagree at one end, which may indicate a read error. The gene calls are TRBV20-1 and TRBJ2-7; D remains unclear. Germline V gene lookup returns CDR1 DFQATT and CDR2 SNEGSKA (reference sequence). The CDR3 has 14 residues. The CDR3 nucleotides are TGCTGTGCTAGAGACCAAAAAGGATCCTACGAGCAGTACTTC. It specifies CCARDQKGSYEQYF.

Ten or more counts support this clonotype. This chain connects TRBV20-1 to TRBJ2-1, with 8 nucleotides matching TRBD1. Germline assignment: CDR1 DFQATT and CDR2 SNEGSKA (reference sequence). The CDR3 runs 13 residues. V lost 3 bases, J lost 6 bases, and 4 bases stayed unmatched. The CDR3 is CSASKTGVNEQFF. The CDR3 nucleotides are TGCAGTGCTAGTAAGACAGGGGTCAATGAGCAGTTCTTC.

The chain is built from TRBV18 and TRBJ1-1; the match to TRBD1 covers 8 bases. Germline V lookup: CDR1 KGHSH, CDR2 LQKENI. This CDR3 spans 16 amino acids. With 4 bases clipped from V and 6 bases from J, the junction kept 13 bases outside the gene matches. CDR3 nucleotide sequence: TGTGCCAGCTCACTTACCCGGGACAGGCGAACGGCTGAAGCTTTCTTT. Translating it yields CASSLTRDRRTAEAFF.

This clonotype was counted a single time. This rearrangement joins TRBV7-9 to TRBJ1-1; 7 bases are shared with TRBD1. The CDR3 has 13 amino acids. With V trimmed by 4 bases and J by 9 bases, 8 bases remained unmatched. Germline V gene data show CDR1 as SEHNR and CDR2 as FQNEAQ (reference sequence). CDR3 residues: CASSSGQSTQAFF. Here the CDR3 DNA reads TGTGCCAGCAGCTCGGGACAGTCTACCCAAGCTTTCTTT.

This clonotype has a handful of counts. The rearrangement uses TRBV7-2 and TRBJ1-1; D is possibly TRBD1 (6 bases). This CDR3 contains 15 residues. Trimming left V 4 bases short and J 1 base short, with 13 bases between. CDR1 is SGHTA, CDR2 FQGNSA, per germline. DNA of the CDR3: TGTGCCAGCAGCTCTCCCTTCAGGGGGAACACTGAAGCTTTCTTT. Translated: CASSSPFRGNTEAFF.

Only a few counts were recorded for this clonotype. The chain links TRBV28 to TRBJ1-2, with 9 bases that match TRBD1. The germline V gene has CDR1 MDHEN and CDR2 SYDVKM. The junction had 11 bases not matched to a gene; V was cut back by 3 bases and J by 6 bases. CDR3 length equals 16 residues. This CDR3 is CASSFGTGTPENGYTF. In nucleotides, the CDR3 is TGTGCCAGCAGTTTCGGGACAGGGACGCCCGAGAATGGCTACACCTTC.

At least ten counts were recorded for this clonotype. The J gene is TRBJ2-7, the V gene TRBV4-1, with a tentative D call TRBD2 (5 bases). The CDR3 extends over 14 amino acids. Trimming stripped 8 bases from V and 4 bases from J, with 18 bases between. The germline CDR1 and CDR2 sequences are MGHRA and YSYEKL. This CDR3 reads CASAPTTGSYEQYF. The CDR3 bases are TGCGCCAGCGCTCCGACAACGGGGTCATACGAGCAGTACTTC.

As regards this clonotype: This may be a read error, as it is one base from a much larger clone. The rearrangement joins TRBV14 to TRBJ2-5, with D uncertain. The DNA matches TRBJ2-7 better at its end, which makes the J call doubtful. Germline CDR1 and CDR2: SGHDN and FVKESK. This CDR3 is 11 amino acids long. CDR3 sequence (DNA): TGTGCCATCAGCCAAGGGTCCGAGCAGTACTTC. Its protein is CAISQGSEQYF.

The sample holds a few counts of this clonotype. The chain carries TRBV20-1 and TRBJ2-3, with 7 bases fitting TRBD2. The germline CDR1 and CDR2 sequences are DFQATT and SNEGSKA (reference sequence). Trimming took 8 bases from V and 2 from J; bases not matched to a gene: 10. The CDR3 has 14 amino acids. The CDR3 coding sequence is TGCAGTATATCCCAGGGAGGGAACACAGATACGCAGTATTTT. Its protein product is CSISQGGNTDTQYF.

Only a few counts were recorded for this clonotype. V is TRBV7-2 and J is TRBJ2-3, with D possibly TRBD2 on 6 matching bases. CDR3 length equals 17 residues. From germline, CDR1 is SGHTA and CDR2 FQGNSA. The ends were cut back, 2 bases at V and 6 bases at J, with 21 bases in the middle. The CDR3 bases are TGTGCCAGCAGCTTAAGTAGCCGGGGGAGGTACTGGGATACGCAGTATTTT. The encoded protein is CASSLSSRGRYWDTQYF. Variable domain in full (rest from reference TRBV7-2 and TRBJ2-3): GAGVSQSPSNKVTEKGKDVELRCDPISGHTALYWYRQSLGQGLEFLIYFQGNSAPDKSGLPSDRFSAERTGGSVSTLTIQRTQQEDSAVYLCASSLSSRGRYWDTQYFGPGTRLTVL.

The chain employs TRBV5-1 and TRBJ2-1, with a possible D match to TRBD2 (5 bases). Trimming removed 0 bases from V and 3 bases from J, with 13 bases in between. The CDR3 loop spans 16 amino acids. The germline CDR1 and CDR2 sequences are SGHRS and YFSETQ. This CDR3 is CASSLGAAGGYNEQFF. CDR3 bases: TGCGCCAGCAGCTTGGGGGCGGCGGGCGGCTACAATGAGCAGTTCTTC.

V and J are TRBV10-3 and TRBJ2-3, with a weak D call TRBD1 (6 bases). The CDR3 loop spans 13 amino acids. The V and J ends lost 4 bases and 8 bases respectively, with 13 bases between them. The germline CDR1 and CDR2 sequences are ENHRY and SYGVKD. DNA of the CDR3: TGTGCCATCAGTGCCACGACAGGTGGTACGCAGTATTTT. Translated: CAISATTGGTQYF.

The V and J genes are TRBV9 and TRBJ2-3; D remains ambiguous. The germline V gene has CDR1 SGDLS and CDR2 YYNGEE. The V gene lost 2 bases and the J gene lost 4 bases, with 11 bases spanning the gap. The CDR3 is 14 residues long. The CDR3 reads CASSVQLNSDTQYF. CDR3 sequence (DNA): TGTGCCAGCAGCGTTCAGCTCAATTCAGATACGCAGTATTTT.

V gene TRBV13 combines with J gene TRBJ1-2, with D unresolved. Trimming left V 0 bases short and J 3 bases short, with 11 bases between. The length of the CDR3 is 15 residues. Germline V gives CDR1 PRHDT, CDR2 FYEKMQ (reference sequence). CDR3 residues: CASSLGYREDYGYTF. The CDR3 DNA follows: TGTGCCAGCAGCTTAGGATACAGAGAGGACTATGGCTACACCTTC.

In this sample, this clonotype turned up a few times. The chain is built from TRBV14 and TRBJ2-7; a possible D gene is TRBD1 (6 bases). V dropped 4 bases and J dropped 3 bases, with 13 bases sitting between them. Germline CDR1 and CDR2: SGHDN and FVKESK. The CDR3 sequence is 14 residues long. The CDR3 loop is CASSRAGENYEQYF. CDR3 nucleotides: TGTGCCAGCAGCCGGGCAGGGGAGAACTACGAGCAGTACTTC.

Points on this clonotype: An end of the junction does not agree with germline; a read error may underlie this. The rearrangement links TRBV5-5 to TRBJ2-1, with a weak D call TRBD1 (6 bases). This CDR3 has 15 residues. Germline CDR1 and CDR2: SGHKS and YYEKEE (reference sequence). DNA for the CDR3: TGTGCCAGCAGAACAGGGCTAGGCATTACAAATGTGCAGTTCTTC. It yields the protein CASRTGLGITNVQFF.